These 17 T cell receptor beta chains share one sample of origin, sequenced in a study of T cells in Graves' hyperthyroidism and ophthalmopathy. RNA transcripts provided the source from which TCR beta CDR3 regions were amplified. First-round RT-PCR targeting the TCR CDR3 was performed with the HTBI primer set. MiXCR, applied by TCRdb to the multiplex PCR reads, yields one record per CDR3 protein. The table lists about 640,000 distinct CDR3 sequences, roughly 45% of them singletons, with about 7.7% in the top ten. The sample comprised peripheral blood or thyroid tissue (not recorded which). These receptors were collected from an adult man with Graves' disease, either hyperthyroidism or ophthalmopathy (not recorded which).

This clonotype has a count of ten or more. The chain is built from TRBV7-2 and TRBJ1-2, with D possibly matching TRBD1 (5 bases). Germline assignment: CDR1 SGHTA and CDR2 FQGNSA. The CDR3 totals 13 residues. V lost 6 bases, J lost 2 bases, and 10 bases lay in between. CDR3 sequence (DNA): TGTGCCAGCAGACGGGACGGAAACTATGGCTACACCTTC. Amino acids: CASRRDGNYGYTF.

In its sample, this clonotype was seen many times. This rearrangement joins TRBV10-3 to TRBJ1-2, with 10 bases aligning to TRBD1. Germline CDR1 reads ENHRY; CDR2 reads SYGVKD. V shed 6 bases, J shed 8 bases, and the junction held 6 bases outside the gene matches. The CDR3 has 13 residues. CDR3 sequence: CAISPGTGDGYTF. Written as DNA, the CDR3 is TGTGCCATCAGCCCCGGGACAGGGGACGGCTACACCTTC.

In this sample, this clonotype turned up a few times. CDR3 protein: CASSSPTGGRETQYF. CDR3 DNA: TGTGCCAGCAGCTCACCTACAGGGGGCAGAGAGACCCAGTACTTC. The rearrangement links TRBV7-2 to TRBJ2-5; 9 nucleotides match TRBD1. Trimming removed 4 bases from V and 4 bases from J; junction bases left unmatched: 7. The CDR3 has 15 residues. Germline V gene data show CDR1 as SGHTA and CDR2 as FQGNSA. Full variable domain (missing parts from reference TRBV7-2 and TRBJ2-5): GAGVSQSPSNKVTEKGKDVELRCDPISGHTALYWYRQSLGQGLEFLIYFQGNSAPDKSGLPSDRFSAERTGGSVSTLTIQRTQQEDSAVYLCASSSPTGGRETQYFGPGTRLLVL.

To note about this clonotype: At one end the junction does not follow the germline gene, possibly because of a read error. The CDR3 is CASSAGPRGYGHTF. The DNA of the CDR3 is TGTGCTAGCAGTGCCGGCCCGAGGGGGTATGGCCACACCTTC. The rearrangement links TRBV6-1 to TRBJ1-2, with D tentatively TRBD1 (6 bases). The CDR3 extends over 14 amino acids. CDR1 and CDR2 from the germline V gene are MNHNS and SASEGT.

This chain uses TRBV12-3 or TRBV12-4 with TRBJ2-2, with 9 bases fitting TRBD2. V dropped 6 bases and J dropped 3; count of bases not matched to a gene: 5. This CDR3 is built from 15 residues. Here the CDR3 DNA reads TGTGCCAGCAGCCTGCGGGGGGGCTACACCGGGGAGCTGTTTTTT. This gives the protein CASSLRGGYTGELFF.

Of note for this clonotype: An end of the junction differs from the germline gene, which may be a read error. The rearrangement links TRBV2 to TRBJ1-1, with D uncertain. CDR1 and CDR2 from the germline V gene are SNHLY and FYNNEI. The CDR3 loop spans 14 amino acids. The CDR3 spells CAGSESGVGPEAFF. CDR3 sequence (DNA): TGTGCCGGCAGTGAATCAGGAGTTGGTCCTGAAGCTTTCTTT.

This clonotype occurred a few times. A much larger clone differs by one base, so this may be a read error. The rearrangement joins TRBV2 to TRBJ1-2; no reliable D call. CDR1 is SNHLY, CDR2 FYNNEI, per germline. The CDR3 runs 12 residues. The CDR3 sequence: CASSGRSYGHTF. Written as DNA, the CDR3 is TGTGCCAGCAGTGGACGGTCCTATGGCCACACCTTC. Complete variable domain (other parts from reference TRBV2 and TRBJ1-2): EPEVTQTPSHQVTQMGQEVILRCVPISNHLYFYWYRQILGQKVEFLVSFYNNEISEKSEIFDDQFSVERPDGSNFTLKIRSTKLEDSAMYFCASSGRSYGHTFGSGTRLTVV.

This clonotype was recorded once. The V call is TRBV7-2, the J call TRBJ2-3; D is unclear. CDR3 size: 14 residues. CDR1 and CDR2 from the germline V gene are SGHTA and FQGNSA. Trimming shortened V by 5 bases and J by 1 base, and 10 bases separated the two germline ends. This CDR3 is CASSHGPGTDTQYF. Here the CDR3 DNA reads TGTGCCAGCAGCCACGGGCCCGGCACAGATACGCAGTATTTT.

This clonotype came up many times. J is TRBJ1-4 and V is TRBV12-3 or TRBV12-4; a weak D match, TRBD1 (5 bases). This CDR3 is 14 amino acids long. V was trimmed by 5 bases and J by 7 bases, leaving 14 bases between them. The CDR3 sequence is CASSVQGGVEKLFF. DNA for the CDR3: TGTGCCAGCAGTGTCCAGGGTGGCGTTGAAAAACTGTTTTTT.

The CDR3 bases are TGTGCCAGCAGCCAAGAGGGCCCCCTTGAGACCCAGTACTTC. It specifies CASSQEGPLETQYF. The chain recombines TRBV7-3 with TRBJ2-5; D might be TRBD2 (5 bases). The germline V gene encodes CDR1 SGHTA and CDR2 FQGTGA. V was pared by 5 bases and J by 5 bases, with 15 bases between. This CDR3 contains 14 residues.

V and J are TRBV5-5 and TRBJ1-4, with a tentative D call TRBD1 (6 bases). The CDR3 is 12 amino acids. The germline V gene has CDR1 SGHKS and CDR2 YYEKEE (reference sequence). V was shortened by 4 bases and J by 8 bases, with 9 bases between the two germline ends. The CDR3 here is CASSRGKEKLFF. The CDR3 DNA sequence: TGTGCCAGCAGCAGGGGGAAGGAAAAACTGTTTTTT.

This clonotype was recorded at least ten times. J is TRBJ1-5 and V is TRBV7-8; D is unresolved. Trimming took 2 bases from V and 7 from J, leaving 12 bases between them. The CDR3 covers 14 residues. The germline CDR1 and CDR2 sequences are SGHVS and FQNEAQ. CDR3 loop: CASSLTRTRQPQHF. The DNA for the CDR3 is TGTGCCAGCAGCTTAACTAGGACGCGCCAGCCCCAGCATTTT. The full variable domain, with the rest looked up from reference TRBV7-8 and TRBJ1-5, is GAGVSQSPRYKVAKRGQDVALRCDPISGHVSLFWYQQALGQGPEFLTYFQNEAQLDKSGLPSDRFFAERPEGSVSTLKIQRTQQEDSAVYLCASSLTRTRQPQHFGDGTRLSIL.

A few counts support this clonotype. The chain combines TRBV12-3 or TRBV12-4 with TRBJ1-2; D is ambiguous. Trimming shortened V by 5 bases and J by 7 bases, and 14 bases separated the two germline ends. The CDR3 consists of 13 residues. The CDR3 spells CASSAGSQGGYTF. The CDR3 region has the DNA TGTGCCAGCAGTGCTGGGTCCCAAGGTGGCTACACCTTC.

This clonotype was observed at least ten times. The J gene is TRBJ1-2, the V gene TRBV2; D gene unclear. The V and J ends lost 2 bases and 6 bases respectively, with 7 bases between them. This CDR3 contains 12 residues. Per the germline V gene, CDR1 is SNHLY and CDR2 is FYNNEI. The CDR3 nucleotides read TGTGCCAGCAGTGAAAACGGGGATGGCTACACCTTC. This translates into CASSENGDGYTF.

The DNA of the CDR3 is TGTGCCAGCAGTTCCCTTGACAGGGATCAGCCCCAGCATTTT. Translated, it gives CASSSLDRDQPQHF. This rearrangement joins TRBV28 to TRBJ1-5; 7 nucleotides match TRBD1. The germline V gene encodes CDR1 MDHEN and CDR2 SYDVKM. This CDR3 comprises 14 residues. With 4 bases clipped from V and 5 bases from J, the junction kept 5 bases outside the gene matches.

With respect to this clonotype: The conserved phenylalanine or tryptophan normally closing the CDR3 is absent here, so this likely arose from a read error. The DNA is left out, because the CDR3 cannot be placed on it with certainty; the CDR3 is given as TCRdb lists it. This chain connects TRBV7-8 to TRBJ1-6. The CDR3 is 9 residues long, ends included. CDR1 is SGHVS, CDR2 FQNEAQ, per germline. The CDR3 loop reads CASSSPRTS.

The chain joins TRBV11-3 to TRBJ2-7; the D gene is possibly TRBD2 (6 bases). Trimming removed 3 bases from V and 3 bases from J, with 15 bases in between. The CDR3 is 15 amino acids. The germline gives CDR1 SGHNT, CDR2 YENEEA. The CDR3 sequence is CASSFSGGTYYEQYF. CDR3 in DNA: TGTGCCAGCAGCTTCTCCGGCGGGACCTACTACGAGCAGTACTTC.